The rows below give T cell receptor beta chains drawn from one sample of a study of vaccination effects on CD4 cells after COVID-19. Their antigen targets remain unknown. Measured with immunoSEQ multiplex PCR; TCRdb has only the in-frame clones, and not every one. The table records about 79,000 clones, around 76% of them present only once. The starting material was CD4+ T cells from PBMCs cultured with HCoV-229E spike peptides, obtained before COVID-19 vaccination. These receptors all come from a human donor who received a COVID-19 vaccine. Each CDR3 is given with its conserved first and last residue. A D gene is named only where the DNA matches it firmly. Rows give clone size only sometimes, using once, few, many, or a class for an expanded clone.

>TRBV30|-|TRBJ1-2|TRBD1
TGTGCCTGGAGTGAGGACAGGGGTATCTATGGCTACACCTTC
CAWSEDRGIYGYTF
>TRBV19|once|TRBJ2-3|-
TGTGCCAGTAGTACCAACTCCGCGGGGAATCGACGCACAGATACGCAGTATTTT
CASSTNSAGNRRTDTQYF
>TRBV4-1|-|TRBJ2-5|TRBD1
TGCGCCAGCAGCCAAGAAAGCTGGACAGGGGGCCAAGAGACCCAGTACTTC
CASSQESWTGGQETQYF
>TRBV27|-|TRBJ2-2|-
TGTGCCAGCAGTTTACAGTCGCCAGCTAACACCGGGGAGCTGTTTTTT
CASSLQSPANTGELFF
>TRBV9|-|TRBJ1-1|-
TGTGCCAGCAGCGTAGATCCCATTAGGGGGAGCACTGAAGCTTTCTTT
CASSVDPIRGSTEAFF
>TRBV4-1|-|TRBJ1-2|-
TGCGCCAGCAGTCAAGATATGGTTGCGAACTATGGCTACACCTTC
CASSQDMVANYGYTF
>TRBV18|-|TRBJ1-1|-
TGTGCCAGCTCCGGCGGGCTCATGAACACTGAAGCTTTCTTT
CASSGGLMNTEAFF
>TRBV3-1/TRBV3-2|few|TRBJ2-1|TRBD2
TGTGCCAGCAGCCAAGGAGCGGGGGGATCCGTCGGTGAGCAGTTCTTC
CASSQGAGGSVGEQFF
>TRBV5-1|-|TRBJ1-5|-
TGCGCCAGCAGCTTGGGAGGGGGGCGTAGCAATCAGCCCCAGCATTTT
CASSLGGGRSNQPQHF
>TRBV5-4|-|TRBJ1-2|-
TGTGCCAGCAGCTCCGCAGGGAACGGCTATGGCTACACCTTC
CASSSAGNGYGYTF
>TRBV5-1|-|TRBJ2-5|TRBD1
TGCGCCAGCAGCCAGGGACAGGGTGAGACCCAGTACTTC
CASSQGQGETQYF
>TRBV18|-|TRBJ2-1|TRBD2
TGTGCCAGCTCACCAGGACTAGCGGGGGGGGATGAGCAGTTCTTC
CASSPGLAGGDEQFF
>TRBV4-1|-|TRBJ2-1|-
TGCGCCAGCAGCCAAGATCGCCACGGGGACGGGATTGTTAATGAGCAGTTCTTC
CASSQDRHGDGIVNEQFF
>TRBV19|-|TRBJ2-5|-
TGTGCCAGTAGTAGCCGGGACGTTAAGACCCAGTACTTC
CASSSRDVKTQYF
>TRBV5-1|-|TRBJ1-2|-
TGCGCCAGCAGCTTGACAGTAAACTATGGCTACACCTTC
CASSLTVNYGYTF
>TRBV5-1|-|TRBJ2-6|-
TGCGCCAGCAGCCTAGACAGGTGGTACTCTGGGGCCAACGTCCTGACTTTC
CASSLDRWYSGANVLTF
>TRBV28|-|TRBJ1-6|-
TGTGCCAGCAGTTTATGGGACATCGATAATTCACCCCTCCACTTT
CASSLWDIDNSPLHF
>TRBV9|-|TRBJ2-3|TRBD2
TGTGCCAGCAGCGTAGGGCCTAGCGGGGTCACAGATACGCAGTATTTT
CASSVGPSGVTDTQYF